This T cell receptor (beta chain) was retrieved from a study of tumor-infiltrating lymphocytes in primary liver carcinoma. The authors made TCR beta cDNA from around 500 ng total RNA with a constant-region primer. Three nested multiplex PCR rounds, a slightly modified ARM-PCR method, built the TCR beta libraries. The first two PCR rounds used TRBV1-TRBV30 primers with a Cbeta primer, roughly 10 cycles each. One entry per CDR3 protein, called by TCRdb with MiXCR from the multiplex PCR reads. The sample lists approximately 330,000 distinct CDR3 sequences, about two thirds seen once, with about 6.5% in the top ten. There are 17 residues in the CDR3. Germline values: CDR1 SGHAT, CDR2 FQDESV (reference sequence). Regarding this clonotype: Its ends do not fully match the called genes, so a read error is possible.

Extraction also yielded germline DNA, while blood RNA was obtained from unsorted whole blood. The sample was peripheral blood. This TCR was sampled from a middle-aged man with primary liver carcinoma and hepatitis B virus infection. This sequence joins TRBV11-1 and TRBJ2-3; 12 bases are a match to TRBD2. CDR3 amino acids: CVSSRRLAGDATDTQYF. Written as DNA, the CDR3 is TGTGTCAGCAGCCGTAGACTAGCGGGAGATGCGACAGATACGCAGTATTTT.